Shown below are 6 T cell receptor beta chains from a single sample sequenced in a study of cytomegalovirus exposure and HLA in healthy donors. PCR employed 60 Vbeta and 13 Jbeta primers. Data came from immunoSEQ multiplex PCR; TCRdb stores just in-frame clones and leaves some out. Of approximately 97,000 clones listed, around 86% are singletons. Input material: PBMCs. The receptors derive from a woman in her 70s in good health and CMV-seropositive.

The V and J genes are TRBV30 and TRBJ1-5; D is ambiguous. V was pared by 2 bases and J by 7 bases, with 12 bases between. The CDR3 is 13 amino acids. Germline loops: CDR1 GTSNPN, CDR2 SVGIG (reference sequence). Here the CDR3 reads CAWSRGFEQPQHF. In DNA form, the CDR3 reads TGTGCCTGGAGTCGGGGTTTCGAGCAGCCCCAGCATTTT.

The chain joins TRBV25-1 to TRBJ2-7; D remains ambiguous. V shed 6 bases and J shed 0 bases, with 9 bases lying between them. This CDR3 spans 13 amino acids. Germline loops: CDR1 MGHDK, CDR2 SYGVNS. CDR3 region: CASSQTGSYEQYF. The CDR3 DNA follows: TGTGCCAGCAGCCAGACTGGCTCCTACGAGCAGTACTTC.

This clone is a singleton in its sample. The genes are TRBV10-3 and TRBJ2-7, with TRBD1 as a possible D gene (5 bases). Germline V CDR1 and CDR2: ENHRY, SYGVKD. This CDR3 contains 11 residues. V dropped 6 bases and J dropped 3 bases, with 6 bases sitting between them. In DNA, the CDR3 is TGTGCCATCAGAGACAGCTACGAGCAGTACTTC. It yields the protein CAIRDSYEQYF.

The chain recombines TRBV29-1 with TRBJ1-1; D perhaps matches TRBD1 (5 bases). V was cut by 0 bases and J by 4 bases, with 12 bases left in between. The CDR3 length is 14 residues. CDR1 and CDR2 from the germline V gene are SQVTM and ANQGSEA. CDR3 nucleotide sequence: TGCAGCGTTGAAGATAAGGGGCTCGGCACTGAAGCTTTCTTT. It is translated as CSVEDKGLGTEAFF.

This clone was observed a few times. This chain joins TRBV7-9 and TRBJ2-7, with unresolved D. Germline V gives CDR1 SEHNR, CDR2 FQNEAQ (reference sequence). V was shortened by 4 bases and J by 6 bases, with 10 bases between the two germline ends. The CDR3 covers 12 residues. In DNA form, the CDR3 reads TGTGCCAGCAGCTCAGTTAATTTCGAGCAGTACTTC. This codes for CASSSVNFEQYF.

The chain employs TRBV5-4 and TRBJ2-3; D perhaps matches TRBD1 (7 bases). Trimming took 4 bases from V and 3 from J, leaving 15 bases between them. From germline, CDR1 is SGHNT and CDR2 YYREEE (reference sequence). This CDR3 contains 15 residues. The CDR3 nucleotides read TGTGCCAGCAGCCCAGGGGGGAGAAAAACAGATACGCAGTATTTT. This codes for CASSPGGRKTDTQYF.